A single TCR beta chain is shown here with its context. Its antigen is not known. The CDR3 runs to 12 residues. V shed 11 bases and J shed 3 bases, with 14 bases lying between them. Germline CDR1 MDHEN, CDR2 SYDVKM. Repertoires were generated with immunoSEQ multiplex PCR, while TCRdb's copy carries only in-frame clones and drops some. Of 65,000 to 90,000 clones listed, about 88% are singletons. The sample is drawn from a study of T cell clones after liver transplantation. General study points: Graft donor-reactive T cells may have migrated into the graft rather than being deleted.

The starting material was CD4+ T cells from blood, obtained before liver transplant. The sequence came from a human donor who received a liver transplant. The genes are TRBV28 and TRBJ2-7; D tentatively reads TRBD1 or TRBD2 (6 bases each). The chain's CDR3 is CAWGRGVYEQYF. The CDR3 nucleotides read TGTGCCTGGGGGCGGGGCGTCTACGAGCAGTACTTC.